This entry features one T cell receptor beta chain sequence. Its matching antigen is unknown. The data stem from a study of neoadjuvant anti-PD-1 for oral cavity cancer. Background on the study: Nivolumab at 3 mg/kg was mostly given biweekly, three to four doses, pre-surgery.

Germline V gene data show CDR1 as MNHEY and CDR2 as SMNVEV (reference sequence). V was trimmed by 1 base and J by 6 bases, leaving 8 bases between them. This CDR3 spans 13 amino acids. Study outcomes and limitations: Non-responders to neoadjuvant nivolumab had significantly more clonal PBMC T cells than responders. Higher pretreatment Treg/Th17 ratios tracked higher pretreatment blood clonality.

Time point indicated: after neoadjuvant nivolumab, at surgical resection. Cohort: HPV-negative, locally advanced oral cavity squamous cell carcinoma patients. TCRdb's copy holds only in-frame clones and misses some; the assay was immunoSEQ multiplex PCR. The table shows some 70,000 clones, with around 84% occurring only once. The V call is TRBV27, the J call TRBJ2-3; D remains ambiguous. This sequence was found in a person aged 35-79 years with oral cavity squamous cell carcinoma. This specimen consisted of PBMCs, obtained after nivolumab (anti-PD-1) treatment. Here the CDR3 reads CASSLWIADTQYF. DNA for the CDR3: TGTGCCAGCAGTTTATGGATTGCGGATACGCAGTATTTT.